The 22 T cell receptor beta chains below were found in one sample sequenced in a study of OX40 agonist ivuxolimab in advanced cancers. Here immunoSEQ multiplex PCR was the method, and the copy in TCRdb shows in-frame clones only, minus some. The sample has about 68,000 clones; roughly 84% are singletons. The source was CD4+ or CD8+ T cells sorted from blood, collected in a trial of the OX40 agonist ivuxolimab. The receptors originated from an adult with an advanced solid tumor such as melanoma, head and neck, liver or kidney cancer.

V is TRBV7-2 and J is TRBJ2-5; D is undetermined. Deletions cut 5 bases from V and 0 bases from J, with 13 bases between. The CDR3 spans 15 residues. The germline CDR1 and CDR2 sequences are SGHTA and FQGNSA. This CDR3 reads CASSPRRHYQETQYF. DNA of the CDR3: TGTGCCAGCAGCCCCCGGCGCCACTACCAAGAGACCCAGTACTTC. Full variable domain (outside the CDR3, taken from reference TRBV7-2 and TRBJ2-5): GAGVSQSPSNKVTEKGKDVELRCDPISGHTALYWYRQSLGQGLEFLIYFQGNSAPDKSGLPSDRFSAERTGGSVSTLTIQRTQQEDSAVYLCASSPRRHYQETQYFGPGTRLLVL.

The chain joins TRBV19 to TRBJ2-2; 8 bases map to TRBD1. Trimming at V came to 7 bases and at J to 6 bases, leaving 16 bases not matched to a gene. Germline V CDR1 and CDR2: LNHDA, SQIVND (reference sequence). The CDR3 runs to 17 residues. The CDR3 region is CASNENTRGRSAGELFF. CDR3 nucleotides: TGTGCCAGTAACGAGAACACCAGGGGGCGGTCCGCCGGGGAGCTGTTTTTT.

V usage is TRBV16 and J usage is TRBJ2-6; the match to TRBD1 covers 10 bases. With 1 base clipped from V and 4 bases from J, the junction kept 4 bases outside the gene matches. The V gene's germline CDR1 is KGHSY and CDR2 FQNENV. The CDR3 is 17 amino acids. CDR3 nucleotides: TGTGCCAGCAGCCAATGGGGACAGGGGTACGGGGCCAACGTCCTGACTTTC. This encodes CASSQWGQGYGANVLTF.

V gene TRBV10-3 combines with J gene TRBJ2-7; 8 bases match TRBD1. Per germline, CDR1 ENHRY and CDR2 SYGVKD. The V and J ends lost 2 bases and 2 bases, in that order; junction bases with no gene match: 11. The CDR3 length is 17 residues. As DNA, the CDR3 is TGTGCCATCAGTGAGCTTTCCGCGGGACAGGTTCCCTACGAGCAGTACTTC. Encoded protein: CAISELSAGQVPYEQYF.

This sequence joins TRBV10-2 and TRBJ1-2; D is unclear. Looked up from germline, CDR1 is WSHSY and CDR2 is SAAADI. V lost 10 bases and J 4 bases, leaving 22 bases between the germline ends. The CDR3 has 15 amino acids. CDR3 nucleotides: TGCGCCACCACCCCCCGGGCAGATTGGAGCTATGGCTACACCTTC. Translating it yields CATTPRADWSYGYTF.

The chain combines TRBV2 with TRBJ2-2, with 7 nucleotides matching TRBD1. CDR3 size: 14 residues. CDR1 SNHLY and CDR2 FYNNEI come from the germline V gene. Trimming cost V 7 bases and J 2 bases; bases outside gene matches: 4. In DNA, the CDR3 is TGTGCCAGCACCGGGACAGCCAACACCGGGGAGCTGTTTTTT. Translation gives CASTGTANTGELFF.

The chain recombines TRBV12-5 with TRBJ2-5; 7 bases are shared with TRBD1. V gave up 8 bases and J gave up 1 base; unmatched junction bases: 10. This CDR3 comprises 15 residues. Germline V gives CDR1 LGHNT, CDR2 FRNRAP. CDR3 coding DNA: TGTGCTAGTCTAGGGGACAGAGGCCTCCAAGAGACCCAGTACTTC. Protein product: CASLGDRGLQETQYF.

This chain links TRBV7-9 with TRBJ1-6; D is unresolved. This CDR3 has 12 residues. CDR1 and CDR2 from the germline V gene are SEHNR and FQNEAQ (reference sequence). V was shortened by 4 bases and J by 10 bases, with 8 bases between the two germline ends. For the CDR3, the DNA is TGTGCCAGCAGCTCCGAGCGATCACCCCTCCACTTT. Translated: CASSSERSPLHF.

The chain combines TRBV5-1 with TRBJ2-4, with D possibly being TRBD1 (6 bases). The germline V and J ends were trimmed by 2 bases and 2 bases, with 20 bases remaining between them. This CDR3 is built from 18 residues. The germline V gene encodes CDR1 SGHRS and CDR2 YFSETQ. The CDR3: CASSFSLDRDGPKNIQYF. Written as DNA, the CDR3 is TGCGCCAGCAGCTTTAGTTTGGACAGAGATGGGCCCAAAAACATTCAGTACTTC.

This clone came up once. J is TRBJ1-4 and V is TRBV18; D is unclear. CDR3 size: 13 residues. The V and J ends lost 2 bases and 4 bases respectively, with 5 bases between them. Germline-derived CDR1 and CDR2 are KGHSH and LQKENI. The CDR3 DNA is TGTGCCAGCTCACCATTGAGTAATGAAAAACTGTTTTTT. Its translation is CASSPLSNEKLFF.

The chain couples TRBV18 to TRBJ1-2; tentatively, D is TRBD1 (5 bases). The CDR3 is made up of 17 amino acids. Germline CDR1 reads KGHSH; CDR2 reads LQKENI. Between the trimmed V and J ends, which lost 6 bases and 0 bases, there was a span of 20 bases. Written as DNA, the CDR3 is TGTGCCAGCTCGCAAATTAATCCAGGGCTAGCTAACTATGGCTACACCTTC. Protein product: CASSQINPGLANYGYTF.

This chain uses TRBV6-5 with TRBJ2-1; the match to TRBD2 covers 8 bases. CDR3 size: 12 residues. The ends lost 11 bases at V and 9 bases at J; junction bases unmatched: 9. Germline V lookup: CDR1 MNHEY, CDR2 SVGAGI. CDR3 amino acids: CASRGGPGEQFF. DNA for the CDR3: TGTGCCTCTCGGGGGGGCCCAGGTGAGCAGTTCTTC.

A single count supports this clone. The CDR3 is CASTTGPANYGYTF. The CDR3 DNA sequence: TGTGCCAGCACAACAGGACCAGCTAACTATGGCTACACCTTC. The chain employs TRBV6-6 and TRBJ1-2; tentative D call: TRBD1 (5 bases). Trimming took 7 bases from V and 0 from J, leaving 12 bases between them. The CDR3 length is 14 residues. CDR1 and CDR2 from the germline V gene are MNHNY and SVGAGI (reference sequence).

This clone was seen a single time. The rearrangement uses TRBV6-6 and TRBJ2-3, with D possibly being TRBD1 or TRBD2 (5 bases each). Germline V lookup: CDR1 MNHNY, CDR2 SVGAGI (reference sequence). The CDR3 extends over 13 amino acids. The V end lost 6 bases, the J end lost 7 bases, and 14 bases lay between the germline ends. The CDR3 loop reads CASSGDGGYTQYF. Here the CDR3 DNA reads TGTGCCAGCAGCGGGGACGGCGGTTATACGCAGTATTTT.

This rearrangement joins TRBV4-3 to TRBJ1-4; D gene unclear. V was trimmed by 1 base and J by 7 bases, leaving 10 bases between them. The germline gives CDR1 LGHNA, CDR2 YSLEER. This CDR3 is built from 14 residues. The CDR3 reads CASSQGGLSEKLFF. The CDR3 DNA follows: TGCGCCAGCAGCCAAGGCGGGTTGAGTGAAAAACTGTTTTTT.

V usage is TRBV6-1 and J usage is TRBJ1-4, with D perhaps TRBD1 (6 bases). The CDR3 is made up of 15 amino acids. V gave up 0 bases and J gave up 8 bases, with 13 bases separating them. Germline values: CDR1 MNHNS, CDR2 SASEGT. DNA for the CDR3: TGTGCCAGCAGTGAAGCTGGGGGCGGAGACGAAAAACTGTTTTTT. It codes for CASSEAGGGDEKLFF.

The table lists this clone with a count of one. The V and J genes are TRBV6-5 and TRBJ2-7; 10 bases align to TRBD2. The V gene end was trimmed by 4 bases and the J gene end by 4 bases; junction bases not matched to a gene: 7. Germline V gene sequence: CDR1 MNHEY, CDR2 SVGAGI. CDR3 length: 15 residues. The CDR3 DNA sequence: TGTGCCAGCAGTTTAGCGCTAGCGGGGGAGTACGAGCAGTACTTC. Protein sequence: CASSLALAGEYEQYF.

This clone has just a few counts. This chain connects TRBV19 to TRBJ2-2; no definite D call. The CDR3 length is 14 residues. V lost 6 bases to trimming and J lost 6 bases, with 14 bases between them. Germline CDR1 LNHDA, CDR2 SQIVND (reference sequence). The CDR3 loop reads CASSDGRAAGELFF. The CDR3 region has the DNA TGTGCCAGTAGCGACGGACGGGCGGCCGGGGAGCTGTTTTTT.

DNA of the CDR3: TGTGCCAGCAGCCAGGTGGGCCATCAAGCTTTCTTT. Amino acid sequence: CASSQVGHQAFF. The V call is TRBV9, the J call TRBJ1-1; unclear D gene. Trimming stripped 4 bases from V and 9 bases from J, with 13 bases between. The CDR3 has 12 residues. Per germline, CDR1 SGDLS and CDR2 YYNGEE.

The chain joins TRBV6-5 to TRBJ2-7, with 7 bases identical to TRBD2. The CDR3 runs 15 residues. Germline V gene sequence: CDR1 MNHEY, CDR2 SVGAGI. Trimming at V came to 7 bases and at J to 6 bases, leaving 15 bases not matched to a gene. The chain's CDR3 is CASIQRRQTSREQYF. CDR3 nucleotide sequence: TGTGCCAGCATCCAACGGAGACAGACTAGCCGCGAGCAGTACTTC.

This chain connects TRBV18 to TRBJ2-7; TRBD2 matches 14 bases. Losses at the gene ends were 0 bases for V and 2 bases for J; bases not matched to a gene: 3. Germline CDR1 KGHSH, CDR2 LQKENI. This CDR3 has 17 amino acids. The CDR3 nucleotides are TGTGCCAGCTCACCACCAGGACTAGCGGGGGGAACCTACGAGCAGTACTTC. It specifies CASSPPGLAGGTYEQYF.

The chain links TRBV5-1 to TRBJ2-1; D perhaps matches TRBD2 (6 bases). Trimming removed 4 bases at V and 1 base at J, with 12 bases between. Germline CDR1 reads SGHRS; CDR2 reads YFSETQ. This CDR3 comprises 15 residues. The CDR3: CASSPGTSSYNEQFF. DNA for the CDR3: TGCGCCAGCAGCCCTGGGACTTCTTCCTACAATGAGCAGTTCTTC.